These 13 T cell receptor beta chains came from one sample sequenced in a study of T cell repertoires in cytomegalovirus infection. These receptors are not linked to any known antigen. TCRdb fed the reads into MiXCR, producing one record per CDR3 protein. This table has fewer than 900,000 distinct CDR3 sequences, approximately 32% appearing once. This sample comprised cultured CD8+ T cells from PBMCs, obtained from culture after CMV antigen stimulation. These receptors came from a human donor in good health (CMV status not recorded). Some clones in this sample may be carry-over from other donors' samples.

The chain uses TRBV24-1 and TRBJ2-5; 9 positions match TRBD1. The CDR3 consists of 16 residues. Losses at the gene ends were 5 bases for V and 2 bases for J; bases not matched to a gene: 8. Germline V lookup: CDR1 KGHDR, CDR2 SFDVKD. CDR3 protein: CATSAPGQGSQETQYF. CDR3 nucleotides: TGTGCCACCAGTGCACCGGGACAGGGTAGTCAAGAGACCCAGTACTTC.

This chain links TRBV6-6 with TRBJ2-7, with D tentatively TRBD2 (5 bases). Trimming cost V 6 bases and J 6 bases, with 21 bases left between them. The CDR3 length is 15 residues. Germline CDR1 MNHNY, CDR2 SVGAGI (reference sequence). CDR3: CASSLGREQIFEQYF. CDR3 coding DNA: TGTGCCAGCAGCCTCGGACGGGAACAGATTTTCGAGCAGTACTTC.

This clonotype has just a few counts. V is TRBV7-9 and J is TRBJ1-6, with D possibly TRBD1 on 6 matching bases. CDR1 is SEHNR and CDR2 is FQNEAQ in the germline V gene (reference sequence). The CDR3 length is 15 residues. V dropped 1 base and J dropped 7 bases, with 11 bases sitting between them. The CDR3, as DNA: TGTGCCAGCAGCTTAGAGCAGGGGAACAATTCACCCCTCCACTTT. Translating it yields CASSLEQGNNSPLHF.

This clonotype was counted ten times or more. CDR3 coding DNA: TGTGCCAGCAGCTTAAAGCTACGGGATGAGCAGTTCTTC. It encodes CASSLKLRDEQFF. The V call is TRBV7-3, the J call TRBJ2-1, with D hard to call. Trimming removed 1 base from V and 8 bases from J, with 9 bases in between. Germline V CDR1 and CDR2: SGHTA, FQGTGA. The CDR3 has 13 amino acids. Together with reference TRBV7-3 and TRBJ2-1, the CDR3 gives the full variable domain: GAGVSQTPSNKVTEKGKYVELRCDPISGHTALYWYRQSLGQGPEFLIYFQGTGAADDSGLPNDRFFAVRPEGSVSTLKIQRTERGDSAVYLCASSLKLRDEQFFGPGTRLTVL.

This clonotype was picked up a small number of times. The V gene is TRBV28, the J gene TRBJ2-5; 7 bases match TRBD1. The germline V gene encodes CDR1 MDHEN and CDR2 SYDVKM. J was trimmed by 4 bases and V by 3 bases; bases with no gene match: 14. The CDR3 is 17 amino acids. The CDR3: CASSFVQENRDRETQYF. The CDR3 DNA is TGTGCCAGCAGTTTCGTCCAAGAAAACCGGGACAGAGAGACCCAGTACTTC.

There are a few counts of this clonotype. The J gene is TRBJ1-2, the V gene TRBV7-9; D unclear. Germline CDR1 reads SEHNR; CDR2 reads FQNEAQ (reference sequence). V was cut by 6 bases and J by 3 bases, with 11 bases left in between. The CDR3 is made up of 13 amino acids. CDR3 amino acids: CASSTVGDYGYTF. The CDR3 bases are TGTGCCAGCAGTACAGTTGGGGACTATGGCTACACCTTC.

The CDR3 coding sequence is TGTGCCAGCAGCCACCACGGGCTAGCGGCAGGTCTAGGGGGCCTGAATACGCAGTATTTT. It yields the protein CASSHHGLAAGLGGLNTQYF. The rearrangement links TRBV5-3 to TRBJ2-3; D is possibly TRBD1 or TRBD2 (7 bases each). TRBV5-3 is an open reading frame whose function is uncertain. Trimming shortened V by 8 bases and J by 7 bases, and 38 bases separated the two germline ends. This CDR3 is built from 20 residues.

In the case of this clonotype: At one end the junction does not follow the germline gene, possibly because of a read error. V and J are TRBV7-9 and TRBJ1-2; no clear D. Germline CDR1 and CDR2: SEHNR and FQNEAQ (reference sequence). The length of the CDR3 is 10 residues. CDR3 sequence (DNA): TGTGCCAGCAGCTTAGTGGCACCCTTCTTC. Translating it yields CASSLVAPFF.

Concerning this clonotype itself: A much larger clonotype is one base distant, so this may be a read error. V and J are TRBV7-2 and TRBJ1-3, with D possibly matching TRBD1 (6 bases). Germline assignment: CDR1 SGHTA and CDR2 FQGNSA. The CDR3 totals 16 residues. V was cut by 5 bases and J by 7 bases, with 21 bases left in between. CDR3 region: CASSPGPFRQGNTIYF. The CDR3 coding sequence is TGTGCCAGCAGCCCGGGCCCATTCCGGCAGGGGAACACCATATATTTT.

This clonotype was counted only a few times. J is TRBJ2-1 and V is TRBV28; 11 nucleotides agree with TRBD2. V shed 3 bases, J shed 9 bases, and the junction held 7 bases outside the gene matches. Germline V CDR1 and CDR2: MDHEN, SYDVKM. The CDR3 has 15 amino acids. CDR3 sequence (DNA): TGTGCCAGCAGTTTTTTTAGCGGGGGGGCAAGTGAGCAGTTCTTC. Translated, it gives CASSFFSGGASEQFF. Looking up the rest from reference TRBV28 and TRBJ2-1 gives the full variable domain: DVKVTQSSRYLVKRTGEKVFLECVQDMDHENMFWYRQDPGLGLRLIYFSYDVKMKEKGDIPEGYSVSREKKERFSLILESASTNQTSMYLCASSFFSGGASEQFFGPGTRLTVL.

The chain couples TRBV7-2 to TRBJ2-1; 14 bases line up with TRBD2. V gave up 5 bases and J gave up 12 bases; unmatched junction bases: 12. The CDR3 is 16 residues long. Germline V gives CDR1 SGHTA, CDR2 FQGNSA. The CDR3 bases are TGTGCCAGCAGCCTCCGACTAGCGGGGGGGCTACGTGGGCAGTTCTTC. It translates to CASSLRLAGGLRGQFF.

This chain links TRBV6-1 with TRBJ2-3; 7 nucleotides match TRBD1. With 6 bases clipped from V and 0 bases from J, the junction kept 12 bases outside the gene matches. Germline loops: CDR1 MNHNS, CDR2 SASEGT. CDR3 length: 17 amino acids. Written as DNA, the CDR3 is TGTGCCAGCAGACTCCCGACAGGGCCCTTTAGCACAGATACGCAGTATTTT. Its protein product is CASRLPTGPFSTDTQYF.

Only a few counts were recorded for this clonotype. J is TRBJ2-1 and V is TRBV6-5; the D gene is possibly TRBD2 (6 bases). The CDR3 extends over 16 amino acids. Trimming took 2 bases from V and 3 from J, leaving 14 bases between them. Looked up from germline, CDR1 is MNHEY and CDR2 is SVGAGI. CDR3 coding DNA: TGTGCCAGCAGTTACCGCTCCGGGGGTTTCTACAATGAGCAGTTCTTC. This gives the protein CASSYRSGGFYNEQFF.